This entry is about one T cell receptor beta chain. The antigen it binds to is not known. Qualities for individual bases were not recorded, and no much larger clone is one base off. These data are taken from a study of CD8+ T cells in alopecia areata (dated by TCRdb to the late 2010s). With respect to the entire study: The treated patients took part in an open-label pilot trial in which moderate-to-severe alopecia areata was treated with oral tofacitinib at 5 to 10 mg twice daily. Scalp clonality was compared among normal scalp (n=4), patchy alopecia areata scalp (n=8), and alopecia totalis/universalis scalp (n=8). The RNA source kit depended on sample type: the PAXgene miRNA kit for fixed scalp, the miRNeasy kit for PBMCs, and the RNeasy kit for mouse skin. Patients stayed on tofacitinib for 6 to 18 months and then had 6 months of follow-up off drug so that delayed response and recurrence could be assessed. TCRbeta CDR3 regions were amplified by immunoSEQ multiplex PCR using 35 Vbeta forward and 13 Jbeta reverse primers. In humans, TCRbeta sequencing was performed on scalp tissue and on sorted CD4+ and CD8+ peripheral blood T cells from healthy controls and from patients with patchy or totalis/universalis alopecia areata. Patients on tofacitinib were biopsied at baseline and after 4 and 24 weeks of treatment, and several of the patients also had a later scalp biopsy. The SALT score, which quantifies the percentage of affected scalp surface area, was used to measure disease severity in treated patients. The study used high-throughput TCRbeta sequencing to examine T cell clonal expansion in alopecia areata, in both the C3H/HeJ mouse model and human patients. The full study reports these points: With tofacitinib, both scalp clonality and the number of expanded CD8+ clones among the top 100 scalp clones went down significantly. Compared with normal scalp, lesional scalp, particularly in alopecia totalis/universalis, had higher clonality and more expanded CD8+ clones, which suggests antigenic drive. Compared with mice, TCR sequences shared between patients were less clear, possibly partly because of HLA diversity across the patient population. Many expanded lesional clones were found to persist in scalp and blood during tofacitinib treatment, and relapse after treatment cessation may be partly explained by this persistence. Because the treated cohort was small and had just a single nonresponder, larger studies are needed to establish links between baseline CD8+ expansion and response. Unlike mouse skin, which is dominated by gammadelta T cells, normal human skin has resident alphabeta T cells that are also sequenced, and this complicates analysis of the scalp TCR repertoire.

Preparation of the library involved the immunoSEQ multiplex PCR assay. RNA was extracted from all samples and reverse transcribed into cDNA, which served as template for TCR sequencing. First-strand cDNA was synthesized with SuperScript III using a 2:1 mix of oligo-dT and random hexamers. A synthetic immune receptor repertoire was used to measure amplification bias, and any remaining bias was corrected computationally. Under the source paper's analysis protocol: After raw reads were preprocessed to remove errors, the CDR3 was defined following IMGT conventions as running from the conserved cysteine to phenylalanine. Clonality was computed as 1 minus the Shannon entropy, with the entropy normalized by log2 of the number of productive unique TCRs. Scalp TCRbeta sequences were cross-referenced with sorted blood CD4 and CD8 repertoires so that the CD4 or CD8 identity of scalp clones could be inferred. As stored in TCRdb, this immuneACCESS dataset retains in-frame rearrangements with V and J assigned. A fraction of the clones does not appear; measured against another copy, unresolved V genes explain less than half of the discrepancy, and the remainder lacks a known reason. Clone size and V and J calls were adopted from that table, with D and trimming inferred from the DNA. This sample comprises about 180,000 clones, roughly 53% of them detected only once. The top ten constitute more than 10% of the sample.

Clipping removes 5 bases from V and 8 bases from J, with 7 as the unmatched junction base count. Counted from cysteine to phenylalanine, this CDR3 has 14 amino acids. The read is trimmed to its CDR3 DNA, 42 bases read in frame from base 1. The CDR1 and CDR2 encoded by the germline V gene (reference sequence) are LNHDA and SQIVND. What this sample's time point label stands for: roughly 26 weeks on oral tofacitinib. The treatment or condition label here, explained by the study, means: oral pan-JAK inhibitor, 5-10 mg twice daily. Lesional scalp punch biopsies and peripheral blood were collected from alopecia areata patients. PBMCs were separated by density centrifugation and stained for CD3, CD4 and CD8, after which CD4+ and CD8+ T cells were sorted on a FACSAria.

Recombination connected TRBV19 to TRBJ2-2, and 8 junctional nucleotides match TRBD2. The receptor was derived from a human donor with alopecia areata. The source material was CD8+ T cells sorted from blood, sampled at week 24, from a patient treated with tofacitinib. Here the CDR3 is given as CASSPRVAGGELFF. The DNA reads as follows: TGTGCCAGTAGTCCCCGGGTAGCGGGGGGGGAGCTGTTTTTT.